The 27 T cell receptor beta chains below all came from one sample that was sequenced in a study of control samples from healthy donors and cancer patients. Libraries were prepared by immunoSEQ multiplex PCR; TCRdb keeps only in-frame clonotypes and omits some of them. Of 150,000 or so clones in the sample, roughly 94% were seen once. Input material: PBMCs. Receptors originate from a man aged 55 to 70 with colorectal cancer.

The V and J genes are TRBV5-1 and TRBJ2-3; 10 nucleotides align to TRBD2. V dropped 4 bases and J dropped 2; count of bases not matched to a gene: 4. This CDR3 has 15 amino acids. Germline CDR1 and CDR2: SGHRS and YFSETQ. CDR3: CASSPAGGPTDTQYF. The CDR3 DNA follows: TGCGCCAGCAGCCCAGCGGGGGGGCCCACAGATACGCAGTATTTT.

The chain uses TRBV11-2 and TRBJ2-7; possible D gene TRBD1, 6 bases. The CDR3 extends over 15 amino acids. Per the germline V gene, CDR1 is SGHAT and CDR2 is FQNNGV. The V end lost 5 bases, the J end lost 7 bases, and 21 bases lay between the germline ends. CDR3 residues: CASSDPAGQTWEQYF. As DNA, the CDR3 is TGTGCCAGCAGCGACCCCGCCGGACAGACGTGGGAGCAGTACTTC.

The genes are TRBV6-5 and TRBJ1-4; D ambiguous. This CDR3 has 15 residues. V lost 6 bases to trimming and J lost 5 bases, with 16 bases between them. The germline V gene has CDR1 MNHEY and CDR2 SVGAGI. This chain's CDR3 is CASSRTTEANEKLFF. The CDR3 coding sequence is TGTGCCAGCAGCCGTACGACGGAGGCGAATGAAAAACTGTTTTTT.

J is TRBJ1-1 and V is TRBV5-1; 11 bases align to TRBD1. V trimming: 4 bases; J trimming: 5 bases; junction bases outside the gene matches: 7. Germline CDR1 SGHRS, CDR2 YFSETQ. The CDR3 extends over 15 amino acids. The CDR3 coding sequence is TGCGCCAGCAGCCCGCGGACAGGGGGCTGGACTGAAGCTTTCTTT. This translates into CASSPRTGGWTEAFF.

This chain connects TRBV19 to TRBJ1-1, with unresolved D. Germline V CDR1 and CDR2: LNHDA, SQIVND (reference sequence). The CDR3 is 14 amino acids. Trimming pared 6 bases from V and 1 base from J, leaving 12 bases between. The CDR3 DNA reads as TGTGCCAGTAGCCCTCGGCCGGAGAACACTGAAGCTTTCTTT. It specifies CASSPRPENTEAFF.

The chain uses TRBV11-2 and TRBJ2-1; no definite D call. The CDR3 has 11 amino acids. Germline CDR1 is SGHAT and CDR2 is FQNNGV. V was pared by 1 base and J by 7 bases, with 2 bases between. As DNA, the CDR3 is TGTGCCAGCAGCTTAGGTAATGAGCAGTTCTTC. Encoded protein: CASSLGNEQFF.

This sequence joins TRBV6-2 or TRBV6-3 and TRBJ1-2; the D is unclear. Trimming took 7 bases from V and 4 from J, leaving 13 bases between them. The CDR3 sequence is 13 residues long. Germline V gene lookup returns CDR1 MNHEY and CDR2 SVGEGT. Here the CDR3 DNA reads TGTGCCAGCACCCCGGGTCCTACCTATGGCTACACCTTC. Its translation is CASTPGPTYGYTF.

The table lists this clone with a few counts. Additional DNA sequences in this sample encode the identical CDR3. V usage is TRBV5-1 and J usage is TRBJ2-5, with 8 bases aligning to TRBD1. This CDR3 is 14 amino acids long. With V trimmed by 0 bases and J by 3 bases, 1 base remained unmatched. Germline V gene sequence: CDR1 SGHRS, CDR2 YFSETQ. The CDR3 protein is CASSLGQGKETQYF. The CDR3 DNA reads TGCGCCAGCAGCTTGGGACAGGGGAAAGAGACCCAGTACTTC.

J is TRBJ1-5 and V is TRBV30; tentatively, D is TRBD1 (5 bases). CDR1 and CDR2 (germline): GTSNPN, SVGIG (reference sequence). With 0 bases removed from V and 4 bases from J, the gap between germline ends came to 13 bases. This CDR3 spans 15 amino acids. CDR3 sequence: CAWSVAGVGNQPQHF. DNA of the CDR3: TGTGCCTGGAGTGTAGCGGGGGTTGGGAATCAGCCCCAGCATTTT.

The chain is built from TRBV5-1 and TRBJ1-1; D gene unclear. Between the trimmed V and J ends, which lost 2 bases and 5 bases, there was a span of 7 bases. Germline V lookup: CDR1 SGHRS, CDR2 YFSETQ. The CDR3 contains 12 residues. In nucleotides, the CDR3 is TGCGCCAGCAGCTTCCCCGGGACTGAAGCTTTCTTT. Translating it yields CASSFPGTEAFF.

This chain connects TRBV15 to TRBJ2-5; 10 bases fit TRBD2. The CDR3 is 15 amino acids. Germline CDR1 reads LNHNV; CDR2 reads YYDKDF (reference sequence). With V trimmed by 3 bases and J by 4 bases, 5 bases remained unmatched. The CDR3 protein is CATSRESGGGETQYF. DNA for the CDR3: TGTGCCACCAGCAGGGAGAGCGGGGGGGGAGAGACCCAGTACTTC. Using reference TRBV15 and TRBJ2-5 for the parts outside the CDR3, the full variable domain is DAMVIQNPRYQVTQFGKPVTLSCSQTLNHNVMYWYQQKSSQAPKLLFHYYDKDFNNEADTPDNFQSRRPNTSFCFLDIRSPGLGDTAMYLCATSRESGGGETQYFGPGTRLLVL.

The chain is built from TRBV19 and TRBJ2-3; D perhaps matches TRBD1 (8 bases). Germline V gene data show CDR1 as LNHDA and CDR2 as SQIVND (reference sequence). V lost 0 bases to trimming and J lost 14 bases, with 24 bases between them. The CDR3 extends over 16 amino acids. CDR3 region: CASSIDGNRGGSIVYF. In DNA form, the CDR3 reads TGTGCCAGTAGTATAGACGGGAACAGGGGGGGTTCTATAGTGTATTTT.

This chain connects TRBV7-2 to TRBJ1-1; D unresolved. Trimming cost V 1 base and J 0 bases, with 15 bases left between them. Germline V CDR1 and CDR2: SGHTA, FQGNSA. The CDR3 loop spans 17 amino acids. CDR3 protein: CASSLERRARVNTEAFF. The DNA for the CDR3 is TGTGCCAGCAGCTTAGAAAGAAGGGCCAGAGTGAACACTGAAGCTTTCTTT.

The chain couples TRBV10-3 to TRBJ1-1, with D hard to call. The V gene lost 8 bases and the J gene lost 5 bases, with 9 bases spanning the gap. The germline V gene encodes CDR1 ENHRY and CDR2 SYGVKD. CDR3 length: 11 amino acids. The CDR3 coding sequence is TGTGCCATCCGAGGAGGGACTGAAGCTTTCTTT. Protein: CAIRGGTEAFF.

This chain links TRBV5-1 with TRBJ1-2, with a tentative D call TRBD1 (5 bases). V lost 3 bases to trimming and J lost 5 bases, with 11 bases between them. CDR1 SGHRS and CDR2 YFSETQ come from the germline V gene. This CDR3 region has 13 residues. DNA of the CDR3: TGCGCCAGCAGCTCGGGACGGGGATATGGCTACACCTTC. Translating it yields CASSSGRGYGYTF.

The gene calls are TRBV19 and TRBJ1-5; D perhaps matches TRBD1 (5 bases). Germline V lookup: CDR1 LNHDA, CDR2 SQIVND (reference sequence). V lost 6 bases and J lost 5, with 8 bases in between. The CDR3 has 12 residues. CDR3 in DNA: TGTGCCAGTAGGCTAGGGGATCAGCCCCAGCATTTT. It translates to CASRLGDQPQHF.

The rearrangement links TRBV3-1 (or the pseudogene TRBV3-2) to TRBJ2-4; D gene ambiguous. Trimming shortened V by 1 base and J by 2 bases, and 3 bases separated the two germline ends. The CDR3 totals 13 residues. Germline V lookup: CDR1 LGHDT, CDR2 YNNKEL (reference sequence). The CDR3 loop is CASSQGPKNIQYF. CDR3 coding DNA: TGTGCCAGCAGCCAAGGGCCCAAAAACATTCAGTACTTC.

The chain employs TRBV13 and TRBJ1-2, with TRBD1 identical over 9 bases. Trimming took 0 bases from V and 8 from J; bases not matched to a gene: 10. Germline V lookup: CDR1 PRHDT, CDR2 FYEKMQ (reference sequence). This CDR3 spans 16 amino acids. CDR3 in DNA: TGTGCCAGCAGCTTAGGCCTGGGACAGGGCATTCGGGGCTACACCTTC. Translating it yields CASSLGLGQGIRGYTF.

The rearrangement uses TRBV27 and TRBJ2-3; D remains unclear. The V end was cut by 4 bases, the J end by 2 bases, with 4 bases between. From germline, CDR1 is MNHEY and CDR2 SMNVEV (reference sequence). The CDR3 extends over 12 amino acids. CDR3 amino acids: CASSSITDTQYF. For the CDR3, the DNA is TGTGCCAGCAGTTCGATCACAGATACGCAGTATTTT.

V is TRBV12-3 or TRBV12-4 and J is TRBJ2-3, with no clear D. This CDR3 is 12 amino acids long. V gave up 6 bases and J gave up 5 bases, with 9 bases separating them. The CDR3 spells CASSLNQDTQYF. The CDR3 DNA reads TGTGCCAGCAGCCTAAACCAAGATACGCAGTATTTT.

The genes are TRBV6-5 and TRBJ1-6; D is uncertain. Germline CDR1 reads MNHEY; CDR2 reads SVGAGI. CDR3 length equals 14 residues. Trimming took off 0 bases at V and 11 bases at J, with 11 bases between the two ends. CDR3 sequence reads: CASSYSGGGPPLHF. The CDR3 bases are TGTGCCAGCAGTTACTCAGGTGGCGGTCCACCCCTCCACTTT.

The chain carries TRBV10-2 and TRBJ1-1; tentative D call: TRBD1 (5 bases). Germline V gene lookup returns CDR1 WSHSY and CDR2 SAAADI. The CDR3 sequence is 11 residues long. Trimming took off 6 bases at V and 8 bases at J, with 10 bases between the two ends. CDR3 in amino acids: CASREGWEAFF. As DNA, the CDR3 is TGCGCCAGCAGGGAGGGGTGGGAAGCTTTCTTT.

CDR3 sequence: CAWSRDSYEQYF. The CDR3 DNA follows: TGTGCCTGGAGCAGGGACTCCTACGAGCAGTACTTC. The rearrangement joins TRBV30 to TRBJ2-7; weak D call: TRBD1 (5 bases). CDR3 size: 12 residues. Germline V gene sequence: CDR1 GTSNPN, CDR2 SVGIG (reference sequence). V lost 3 bases and J 0 bases, leaving 6 bases between the germline ends. Supplemented by reference TRBV30 and TRBJ2-7, the full variable domain reads SQTIHQWPATLVQPVGSPLSLECTVEGTSNPNLYWYRQAAGRGLQLLFYSVGIGQISSEVPQNLSASRPQDRQFILSSKKLLLSDSGFYLCAWSRDSYEQYFGPGTRLTVT.

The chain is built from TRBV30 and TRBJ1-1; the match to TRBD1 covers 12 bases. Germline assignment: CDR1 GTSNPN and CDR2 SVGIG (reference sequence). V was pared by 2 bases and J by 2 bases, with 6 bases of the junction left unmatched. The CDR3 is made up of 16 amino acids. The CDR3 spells CAWSRRDRGLNTEAFF. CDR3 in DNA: TGTGCCTGGAGTCGCCGGGACAGGGGGCTCAACACTGAAGCTTTCTTT.

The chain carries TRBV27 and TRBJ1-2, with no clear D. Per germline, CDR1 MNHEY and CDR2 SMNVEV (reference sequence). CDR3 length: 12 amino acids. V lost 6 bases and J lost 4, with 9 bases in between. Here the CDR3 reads CASRHSSYGYTF. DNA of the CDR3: TGTGCCAGCAGGCACAGCTCCTATGGCTACACCTTC.

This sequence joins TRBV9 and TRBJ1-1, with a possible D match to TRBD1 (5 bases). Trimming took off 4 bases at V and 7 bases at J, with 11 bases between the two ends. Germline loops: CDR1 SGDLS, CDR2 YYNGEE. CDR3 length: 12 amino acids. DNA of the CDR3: TGTGCCAGCAGCTCTGGGGACGGTGAAGCTTTCTTT. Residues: CASSSGDGEAFF.

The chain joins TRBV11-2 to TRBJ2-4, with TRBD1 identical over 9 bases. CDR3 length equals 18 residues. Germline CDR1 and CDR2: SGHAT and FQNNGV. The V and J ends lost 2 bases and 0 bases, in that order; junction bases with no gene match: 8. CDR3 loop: CASSLRTGASKAKNIQYF. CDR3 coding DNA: TGTGCCAGCAGCTTACGGACAGGGGCCTCTAAAGCCAAAAACATTCAGTACTTC. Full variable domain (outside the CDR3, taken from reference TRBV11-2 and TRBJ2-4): EAGVAQSPRYKIIEKRQSVAFWCNPISGHATLYWYQQILGQGPKLLIQFQNNGVVDDSQLPKDRFSAERLKGVDSTLKIQPAKLEDSAVYLCASSLRTGASKAKNIQYFGAGTRLSVL.